These 3 T cell receptor beta chains were sequenced from one sample in a study of beta chain features in type 1 diabetes. Sequenced material consisted of expressed TCRB transcripts (all of the isolated RNA was reverse transcribed). Generated by immunoSEQ multiplex PCR, the TCRdb table keeps only in-frame clones and is missing some. Among some 900,000 clones listed, 17% were seen once. Sequenced input: naive CD4+ T cells from blood. The receptors were gathered from a woman between 18 and 29 years old in good health.

This clone came up a few times. The rearrangement links TRBV7-9 to TRBJ2-7; D is possibly TRBD2 (6 bases). Trimming removed 1 base from V and 3 bases from J, with 16 bases in between. This CDR3 has 16 amino acids. Germline V gene data show CDR1 as SEHNR and CDR2 as FQNEAQ (reference sequence). DNA of the CDR3: TGTGCCAGCAGCTTAGACCCTGGGAGGATGGGCTACGAGCAGTACTTC. Protein: CASSLDPGRMGYEQYF.

This clone turned up a few times. This chain joins TRBV7-8 and TRBJ2-7, with a possible D match to TRBD1 (5 bases). CDR1 SGHVS and CDR2 FQNEAQ come from the germline V gene. V lost 1 base, J lost 0 bases, and 7 bases lay in between. This CDR3 contains 14 residues. DNA of the CDR3: TGTGCCAGCAGCTTAGTACAGGCCTCCTACGAGCAGTACTTC. Protein: CASSLVQASYEQYF.

The chain has TRBV5-1 and TRBJ2-1; 7 bases are shared with TRBD1. CDR3 length equals 14 residues. The germline gives CDR1 SGHRS, CDR2 YFSETQ. Trimming at V came to 4 bases and at J to 9 bases, leaving 10 bases not matched to a gene. CDR3: CASSPGTAKGEQFF. The CDR3 DNA is TGCGCCAGCAGCCCAGGGACAGCTAAGGGTGAGCAGTTCTTC.